The 31 T cell receptor beta chains in this list originate from one sample, sequenced in a study of beta chain features in type 1 diabetes. Expressed TCRB transcripts were sequenced after all isolated RNA was converted to cDNA. Clones were read by immunoSEQ multiplex PCR, and TCRdb kept only the in-frame ones, dropping some. The table includes roughly 400,000 clones, around 13% detected once. Sequencing used naive CD4+ T cells from blood. Receptors originate from a man in his thirties or forties in good health.

The chain couples TRBV27 to TRBJ2-1; TRBD2 is a possible D gene (5 bases). The CDR3 contains 14 residues. V was pared by 5 bases and J by 8 bases, with 16 bases between. Germline CDR1 reads MNHEY; CDR2 reads SMNVEV (reference sequence). CDR3 DNA: TGTGCCAGCAGTGTCGGGTTTAGCGTCGATGAGCAGTTCTTC. It translates to CASSVGFSVDEQFF.

This clone occurred a few times. The chain is built from TRBV19 and TRBJ2-2; D might be TRBD1 (5 bases). V dropped 8 bases and J dropped 1 base, with 8 bases sitting between them. CDR3 length: 13 amino acids. Germline CDR1 and CDR2: LNHDA and SQIVND (reference sequence). The CDR3 DNA sequence: TGTGCCAGTTACAGGAGGAACACCGGGGAGCTGTTTTTT. Residues: CASYRRNTGELFF.

The CDR3: CASSQVEYQETQYF. DNA of the CDR3: TGCGCCAGCAGCCAAGTGGAATACCAAGAGACCCAGTACTTC. The chain has TRBV4-1 and TRBJ2-5; D uncertain. Germline CDR1 MGHRA, CDR2 YSYEKL. V lost 1 base, J lost 0 bases, and 6 bases lay in between. The CDR3 is made up of 14 amino acids.

This rearrangement joins TRBV18 to TRBJ2-7, with unresolved D. The V end lost 5 bases, the J end lost 2 bases, and 10 bases lay between the germline ends. Germline lookup yields CDR1 KGHSH and CDR2 LQKENI. The CDR3 is made up of 13 amino acids. The CDR3, as DNA: TGTGCCAGCTCAATCAAGGAGACCTACGAGCAGTACTTC. Translating it yields CASSIKETYEQYF.

This clone was seen a few times. The rearrangement links TRBV10-3 to TRBJ1-2; perhaps TRBD1 as D (5 bases). V was trimmed by 6 bases and J by 2 bases, leaving 13 bases between them. Per germline, CDR1 ENHRY and CDR2 SYGVKD. The length of the CDR3 is 14 residues. CDR3 in DNA: TGTGCCATCAGCTCCAGGGCCACGAACTATGGCTACACCTTC. Amino acids: CAISSRATNYGYTF.

This chain links TRBV5-4 with TRBJ2-3, with TRBD2 matching over 7 bases. Trimming at V came to 4 bases and at J to 2 bases, leaving 7 bases not matched to a gene. Germline V gives CDR1 SGHNT, CDR2 YYREEE (reference sequence). CDR3 length: 15 amino acids. CDR3 coding DNA: TGTGCCAGCAGCCAATGGCGGGGGATCACAGATACGCAGTATTTT. Amino acid sequence: CASSQWRGITDTQYF.

This clone came up a few times. V usage is TRBV11-2 and J usage is TRBJ2-7; 12 nucleotides match TRBD2. CDR3 size: 16 residues. Germline values: CDR1 SGHAT, CDR2 FQNNGV. Trimming at V came to 4 bases and at J to 3 bases, leaving 7 bases not matched to a gene. For the CDR3, the DNA is TGTGCCAGCAGCTCATCAACTAGCGGGGGGTTCTACGAGCAGTACTTC. This codes for CASSSSTSGGFYEQYF. The full variable domain, with the rest looked up from reference TRBV11-2 and TRBJ2-7, is EAGVAQSPRYKIIEKRQSVAFWCNPISGHATLYWYQQILGQGPKLLIQFQNNGVVDDSQLPKDRFSAERLKGVDSTLKIQPAKLEDSAVYLCASSSSTSGGFYEQYFGPGTRLTVT.

With regard to this clone: A read error may account for a junction end that differs from germline. The chain has TRBV7-7 and TRBJ2-5; 9 bases match TRBD2. The CDR3 consists of 15 residues. CDR1 is SSHAT and CDR2 is FNYEAQ in the germline V gene (reference sequence). This CDR3 reads CASSLTSGLGETQYF. The CDR3 DNA reads TGTGCTAGCAGCTTGACTAGCGGACTAGGAGAGACCCAGTACTTC.

This clone was observed at least ten times. The V and J genes are TRBV14 and TRBJ2-1; no reliable D call. Trimming pared 3 bases from V and 7 bases from J, leaving 10 bases between. The CDR3 covers 13 residues. From germline, CDR1 is SGHDN and CDR2 FVKESK. CDR3 amino acids: CASSQVVGNEQFF. CDR3 nucleotides: TGTGCCAGCAGCCAGGTCGTGGGTAATGAGCAGTTCTTC.

On this clone: This sample includes further DNA sequences coding for the same CDR3. The V gene is TRBV18, the J gene TRBJ2-3; D is perhaps TRBD1 (6 bases). V lost 3 bases, J lost 6 bases, and 7 bases lay in between. The CDR3 has 12 residues. From germline, CDR1 is KGHSH and CDR2 LQKENI. CDR3 bases: TGTGCCAGCTCACCGGGGGCGGATACGCAGTATTTT. Its translation is CASSPGADTQYF.

The chain is built from TRBV19 and TRBJ2-7; a weak D match, TRBD1 (6 bases). The CDR3 runs 13 residues. The germline gives CDR1 LNHDA, CDR2 SQIVND (reference sequence). V lost 9 bases to trimming and J lost 2 bases, with 14 bases between them. CDR3 residues: CARRQAHTYEQYV. CDR3 nucleotides: TGTGCCAGACGACAGGCACACACCTACGAGCAGTACGTC.

This clone was detected a few times. The chain is built from TRBV11-1 and TRBJ1-2; 7 bases line up with TRBD1. This CDR3 is 14 amino acids long. The junction had 7 bases not matched to a gene; V was cut back by 5 bases and J by 4 bases. Looked up from germline, CDR1 is SGHAT and CDR2 is FQDESV (reference sequence). This CDR3 is CASSPTTGSYGYTF. Written as DNA, the CDR3 is TGTGCCAGCAGCCCAACGACAGGGAGCTATGGCTACACCTTC.

The chain couples TRBV6-6 to TRBJ2-1; 7 nucleotides align to TRBD2. The CDR3 contains 11 residues. With 6 bases clipped from V and 10 bases from J, the junction kept 3 bases outside the gene matches. CDR1 is MNHNY and CDR2 is SVGAGI in the germline V gene (reference sequence). The CDR3 coding sequence is TGTGCCAGCAGCCGACTAGCAGAGCAGTTCTTC. Translated, it gives CASSRLAEQFF.

This chain connects TRBV4-3 to TRBJ2-3; 7 bases align to TRBD2. The CDR3 runs 16 residues. V shed 0 bases, J shed 6 bases, and the junction held 9 bases outside the gene matches. Germline CDR1 is LGHNA and CDR2 is YSLEER. The CDR3 nucleotides read TGCGCCAGCAGCCAAGATCGGGGGGTTGCCTACGATACGCAGTATTTT. It codes for CASSQDRGVAYDTQYF.

This sequence joins TRBV7-8 and TRBJ2-7; TRBD1 might be the D (5 bases). Germline V lookup: CDR1 SGHVS, CDR2 FQNEAQ. V was shortened by 1 base and J by 7 bases, with 17 bases between the two germline ends. The CDR3 is 15 amino acids. The CDR3 DNA is TGTGCCAGCAGCTTAGGGCCAGGGCGGCCTGTGGAGCAGTACTTC. This sequence encodes CASSLGPGRPVEQYF.

The chain is built from TRBV7-9 and TRBJ1-1; TRBD1 aligns across 8 bases. V lost 1 base to trimming and J lost 1 base; unmatched junction nucleotides: 5. This CDR3 is 16 amino acids long. Germline V gene sequence: CDR1 SEHNR, CDR2 FQNEAQ (reference sequence). CDR3 residues: CASSLGSGGWNTEAFF. The DNA for the CDR3 is TGTGCCAGCAGCTTAGGGTCAGGGGGCTGGAACACTGAAGCTTTCTTT.

This clone was counted between two and nine times. The chain is built from TRBV27 and TRBJ2-7, with TRBD2 as a possible D gene (6 bases). The germline gives CDR1 MNHEY, CDR2 SMNVEV (reference sequence). The CDR3 length is 13 residues. V was cut by 3 bases and J by 6 bases, with 12 bases left in between. Written as DNA, the CDR3 is TGTGCCAGCAGTTTGGAGGGCTGGGGCGAGCAGTACTTC. Its translation is CASSLEGWGEQYF.

The chain couples TRBV29-1 to TRBJ1-1; D unclear. Germline assignment: CDR1 SQVTM and CDR2 ANQGSEA. There are 13 residues in the CDR3. The ends were cut back, 4 bases at V and 5 bases at J, with 14 bases in the middle. Here the CDR3 reads CSVVGGYGTEAFF. The CDR3 DNA is TGCAGCGTTGTCGGAGGGTATGGGACTGAAGCTTTCTTT.

Only a few counts were recorded for this clone. The rearrangement links TRBV25-1 to TRBJ2-1; tentatively, D is TRBD1 or TRBD2 (5 bases each). This CDR3 contains 15 residues. Germline V lookup: CDR1 MGHDK, CDR2 SYGVNS. Trimming pared 3 bases from V and 8 bases from J, leaving 17 bases between. The CDR3 DNA sequence: TGTGCCAGCAGTGACGGGGTTGGAAGGGGCTATGAGCAGTTCTTC. This sequence encodes CASSDGVGRGYEQFF.

The genes are TRBV28 and TRBJ2-3; the D is unclear. The CDR3 runs to 15 residues. V lost 1 base and J lost 0, with 8 bases in between. From germline, CDR1 is MDHEN and CDR2 SYDVKM. CDR3 protein: CASSLSARSTDTQYF. Here the CDR3 DNA reads TGTGCCAGCAGTTTATCGGCGCGTAGCACAGATACGCAGTATTTT.

This clone was counted between two and nine times. V gene TRBV15 combines with J gene TRBJ2-5, with 7 positions matching TRBD1. Per germline, CDR1 LNHNV and CDR2 YYDKDF (reference sequence). Trimming removed 4 bases from V and 5 bases from J; junction bases left unmatched: 10. CDR3 length: 15 amino acids. The CDR3 loop is CATSIRQGGWETQYF. For the CDR3, the DNA is TGTGCCACCAGCATAAGACAGGGTGGATGGGAGACCCAGTACTTC. The full variable domain, rest sourced from reference TRBV15 and TRBJ2-5, is DAMVIQNPRYQVTQFGKPVTLSCSQTLNHNVMYWYQQKSSQAPKLLFHYYDKDFNNEADTPDNFQSRRPNTSFCFLDIRSPGLGDTAMYLCATSIRQGGWETQYFGPGTRLLVL.

The chain recombines TRBV2 with TRBJ2-5; 8 nucleotides match TRBD1. Germline assignment: CDR1 SNHLY and CDR2 FYNNEI. The CDR3 covers 14 residues. Trimming at V came to 4 bases and at J to 4 bases, leaving 5 bases not matched to a gene. CDR3 region: CASSGQGIGETQYF. Written as DNA, the CDR3 is TGTGCCAGCAGTGGACAGGGGATTGGAGAGACCCAGTACTTC.

This clone was counted only a few times. The chain couples TRBV18 to TRBJ2-1; a possible D gene is TRBD2 (5 bases). This CDR3 spans 13 amino acids. V lost 0 bases, J lost 8 bases, and 8 bases lay in between. Germline CDR1 is KGHSH and CDR2 is LQKENI. CDR3 sequence (DNA): TGTGCCAGCTCACCACCGGCGGGCGATGAGCAGTTCTTC. Its translation is CASSPPAGDEQFF.

V is TRBV5-4 and J is TRBJ2-7; 9 bases match TRBD1. The germline gives CDR1 SGHNT, CDR2 YYREEE (reference sequence). The CDR3 runs to 14 residues. Losses at the gene ends were 5 bases for V and 6 bases for J; bases not matched to a gene: 9. As DNA, the CDR3 is TGTGCCAGCAGATCGGGACAGGGTAGTCGCGAGCAGTACTTC. Translation: CASRSGQGSREQYF.

This clone was seen a handful of times. V usage is TRBV9 and J usage is TRBJ2-3; D is uncertain. Germline-derived CDR1 and CDR2 are SGDLS and YYNGEE. V was shortened by 0 bases and J by 5 bases, with 4 bases between the two germline ends. This CDR3 contains 12 residues. The CDR3 spells CASSVDLDTQYF. In DNA, the CDR3 is TGTGCCAGCAGCGTAGACCTAGATACGCAGTATTTT.

This clone was picked up one time. The rearrangement uses TRBV25-1 and TRBJ1-1, with D perhaps matching TRBD1 (6 bases). The CDR3 loop spans 14 amino acids. Germline CDR1 reads MGHDK; CDR2 reads SYGVNS. Trimming removed 8 bases from V and 3 bases from J, with 16 bases in between. The CDR3 nucleotides read TGTGCCAGCCAAACTACAGGGACCCACACTGAAGCTTTCTTT. It translates to CASQTTGTHTEAFF.

The rearrangement joins TRBV7-2 to TRBJ1-2; a possible D gene is TRBD1 (6 bases). Deletions cut 1 base from V and 2 bases from J, with 11 bases between. Germline V gene sequence: CDR1 SGHTA, CDR2 FQGNSA. The CDR3 runs to 15 residues. CDR3: CASSLVPGENYGYTF. CDR3 DNA: TGTGCCAGCAGCTTAGTGCCAGGGGAGAACTATGGCTACACCTTC.

This clone was counted a few times. Other DNA sequences of this sample code for an identical CDR3. The J gene is TRBJ1-1, the V gene TRBV27, with D perhaps TRBD1 (5 bases). The CDR3 has 13 amino acids. Germline V gene data show CDR1 as MNHEY and CDR2 as SMNVEV (reference sequence). The germline V and J ends were trimmed by 0 bases and 4 bases, with 6 bases remaining between them. CDR3 residues: CASSLSGGTEAFF. DNA for the CDR3: TGTGCCAGCAGTTTATCGGGGGGCACTGAAGCTTTCTTT.

This clone was recorded a few times. The rearrangement joins TRBV9 to TRBJ1-2; D might be TRBD1 (5 bases). The V gene lost 0 bases and the J gene lost 0 bases, with 15 bases spanning the gap. Germline-derived CDR1 and CDR2 are SGDLS and YYNGEE. The CDR3 runs to 17 residues. The CDR3, as DNA: TGTGCCAGCAGCGTAGGAAGGGACTGGGGGACTAACTATGGCTACACCTTC. It yields the protein CASSVGRDWGTNYGYTF.

With respect to this clone: No DNA is shown, since the ends of the CDR3 on it are uncertain; the CDR3 is the one TCRdb lists. CDR3 region: CASSNWAGGSQETQYF. The chain uses TRBV21-1 and TRBJ2-5; the table gives TRBD1 as D, unverified against the DNA. TRBV21-1 is an annotated pseudogene. Both ends counted, the CDR3 spans 16 residues.

V is TRBV9 and J is TRBJ2-5; D call uncertain. The CDR3 totals 14 residues. The V gene's germline CDR1 is SGDLS and CDR2 YYNGEE. V lost 0 bases and J 2 bases, leaving 8 bases between the germline ends. CDR3 coding DNA: TGTGCCAGCAGCGTAGAGGCAGAGCAAGAGACCCAGTACTTC. It yields the protein CASSVEAEQETQYF.